This record concerns one T cell receptor beta chain sequence. What this receptor recognizes is not known. Base qualities are not provided; no much larger clone lies one nucleotide away. TCRbeta CDR3 regions were amplified from genomic DNA by means of the immunoSEQ Assay, a bias-controlled multiplex PCR. The authors' analysis ran thus. The number of nucleated cells in each sample was estimated by amplification of reference gene primers within the assay. To quantify the absolute abundance of each unique TCRbeta CDR3 rearrangement, sequence reads were collapsed and filtered. For each sample, productive Simpson clonality was calculated by taking the square root of Simpson's diversity index across productive rearrangements. As stored in TCRdb, this immuneACCESS dataset retains in-frame rearrangements with V and J assigned. A fraction of the clones does not appear; measured against another copy, unresolved V genes explain less than half of the discrepancy, and the remainder lacks a known reason. For V, J and clone size, that table is used; D and trimming come from the DNA. In this sample the table shows a few hundred thousand clones, about 80% of which occur a single time. Roughly 3.6% of the sample lies in the top ten.

This sample was included in a study of blood T cell repertoires in COVID-19 (dated by TCRdb to 2020 to 2021). Concerning the study at large: Collaborator samples came from the United States, Italy and Spain and covered acute and convalescent phases of COVID-19. Where available, HLA class I and class II types were obtained from metadata supplied by the sample provider rather than from assay-based typing. A de-identified subject ID, COVID-19 status, age in years and sex were almost always included in the sample metadata. A freely available public database, intended as a resource for researchers studying the immune response to SARS-CoV-2, is where the repertoires were released. Subjects who had been exposed to COVID-19, were actively infected with it, or had recovered from it provided the deeply sampled blood TCRbeta repertoires that made up the dataset. The prospective study material was composed of cDNA or gDNA derived from T cells, B-cell-depleted T cells, or PBMCs. The samples were drawn from two sources: the first 160 participants of the ongoing ImmuneRACE study, and 1,000 to 1,500 subjects contributed by 6 global collaborators. Results the study describes overall, beyond this receptor: How much clinical and demographic metadata was included differed by source and by participant, and the metadata was provided uncurated.

The CDR3 spans 17 residues, from the cysteine through the phenylalanine. Only CDR3 DNA remains: 51 bases, in frame from the first base. Unmatched junction bases come to 8, with V trimmed by 3 bases and J by 0 bases. Participants in the prospective study were aged about 18 to 95 years, lived in about two dozen United States geographic areas, and enrolled through a virtual design. Cohort assignment in the prospective study relied on participant-reported clinical history from a screening survey and a study questionnaire. ImmuneRACE Cohort 3 recovered participants were defined by two consecutive negative NP/OP PCR tests, healthcare professional clearance, or symptom resolution. In the prospective study, whole blood, serum and a nasopharyngeal or oropharyngeal swab were collected from each participant by mobile phlebotomists. Additional blood draws and questionnaires over an approximately two-month period could optionally be provided by prospective study participants. Prospective study blood samples were shipped either frozen or at room temperature before DNA extraction.

This receptor was identified in a man between 45 and 60 years old who had recovered from COVID-19. Rearrangement joined TRBV5-3 to TRBJ1-4; the central 7 bases match TRBD1. TRBV5-3 is flagged as an ORF with uncertain function. The sequencing sample was made of PBMCs or T cells enriched from blood (not recorded which). The nucleotide sequence reads as follows: TGTGCCAGAAGCTCCGAGGGACAGCGTGCAACTAATGAAAAACTGTTTTTT. Translated, this gives CARSSEGQRATNEKLFF.